This T cell receptor (beta chain) was sequenced during a study of cytomegalovirus exposure and HLA in healthy donors. Study-level findings and limits: Researchers had no immune exposure information except CMV serostatus available.

Primers for the PCR totalled 60 Vbeta and 13 Jbeta. Only in-frame clones appear in the TCRdb table, and some are missing; sequencing was by immunoSEQ multiplex PCR. The top ten hold approximately 6.5% of the sample, which has about 200,000 clones, approximately 78% seen once. Notes on this clone: Its antigen is unknown.

Sequenced input: PBMCs. The receptor comes from a woman in her 50s in good health and CMV-seropositive.

CDR3 sequence: CASSLWTGGNQPQHF. The CDR3, as DNA: TGTGCCAGCAGTTTATGGACAGGGGGCAATCAGCCCCAGCATTTT. This chain connects TRBV28 to TRBJ1-5; 8 nucleotides agree with TRBD1. Trimming took 0 bases from V and 2 from J; bases not matched to a gene: 0. The CDR3 consists of 15 residues. Germline V gene sequence: CDR1 MDHEN, CDR2 SYDVKM.